This T cell receptor (beta chain) came from a study of human T cells and chemical hapten exposure. Study-wide background: Slight differences in pooled library volume were the main source of varying TCR yields across samples. Study-wide findings and caveats: DPC sensitization did not alter TCRs above 1 in 1000 frequency.

The study used a library that attached unique molecular identifiers to individual cDNA molecules. Original methodology: Sample TCR totals centred on a median of approximately 95,000, ranging roughly 20,000 to 700,000. One entry per CDR3 protein, called by TCRdb with MiXCR from the 5' RACE reads. TCRdb assigned the V and J calls; the authors' analysis was not used. The sample records tens of thousands of distinct CDR3 sequences, about 8.4% being singletons. Germline V gene sequence: CDR1 SQVTM, CDR2 ANQGSEA. The CDR3 is 12 residues long. The ends were cut back, 5 bases at V and 5 bases at J, with 12 bases in the middle. This clonotype occurred a few times. What it recognizes is unknown. Blood, whole and unfractionated, served as the source for total RNA extraction.

The TCR was taken from a male donor in good health. The rearrangement uses TRBV29-1 and TRBJ1-1; no firm D call. CDR3: CSVSGVRTEAFF. CDR3 DNA: TGCAGCGTTTCTGGTGTTCGAACTGAAGCTTTCTTT.